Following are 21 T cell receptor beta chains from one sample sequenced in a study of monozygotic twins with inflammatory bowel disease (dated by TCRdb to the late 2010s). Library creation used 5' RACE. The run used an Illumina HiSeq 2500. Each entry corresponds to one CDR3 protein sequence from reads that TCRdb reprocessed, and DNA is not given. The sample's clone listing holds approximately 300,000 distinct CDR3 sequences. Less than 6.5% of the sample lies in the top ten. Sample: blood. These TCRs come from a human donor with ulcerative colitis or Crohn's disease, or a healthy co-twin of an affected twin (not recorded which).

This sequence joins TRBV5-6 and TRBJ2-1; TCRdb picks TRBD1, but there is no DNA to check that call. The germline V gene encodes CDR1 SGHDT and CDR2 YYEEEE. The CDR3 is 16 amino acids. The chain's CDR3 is CASSVPTGQGAYEQFF. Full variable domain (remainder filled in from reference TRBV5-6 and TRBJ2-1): DAGVTQSPTHLIKTRGQQVTLRCSPKSGHDTVSWYQQALGQGPQFIFQYYEEEERQRGNFPDRFSGHQFPNYSSELNVNALLLGDSALYLCASSVPTGQGAYEQFFGPGTRLTVL.

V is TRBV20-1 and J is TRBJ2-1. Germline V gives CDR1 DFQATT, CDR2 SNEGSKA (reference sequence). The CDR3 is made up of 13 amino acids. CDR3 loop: CSAPRSYTDEQFF.

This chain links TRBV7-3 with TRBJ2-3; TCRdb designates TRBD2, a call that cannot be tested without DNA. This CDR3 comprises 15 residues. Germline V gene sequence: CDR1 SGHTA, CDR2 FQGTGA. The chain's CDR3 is CASSRTGVGSDTQYF.

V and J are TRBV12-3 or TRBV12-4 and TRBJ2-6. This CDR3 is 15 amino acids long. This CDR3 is CASKYTDSGANVLTF.

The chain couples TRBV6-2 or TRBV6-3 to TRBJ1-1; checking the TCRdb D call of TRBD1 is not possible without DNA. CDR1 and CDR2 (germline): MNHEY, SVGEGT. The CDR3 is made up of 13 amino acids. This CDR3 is CASSYSGGTEAFF.

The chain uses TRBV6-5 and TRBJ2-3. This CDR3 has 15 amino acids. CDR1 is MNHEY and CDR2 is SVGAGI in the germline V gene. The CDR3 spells CASSYAGLAADTQYF.

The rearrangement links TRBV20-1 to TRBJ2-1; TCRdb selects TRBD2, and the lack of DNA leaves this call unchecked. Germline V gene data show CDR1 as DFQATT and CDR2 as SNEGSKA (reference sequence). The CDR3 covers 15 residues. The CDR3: CSEARLAGGYNEQFF.

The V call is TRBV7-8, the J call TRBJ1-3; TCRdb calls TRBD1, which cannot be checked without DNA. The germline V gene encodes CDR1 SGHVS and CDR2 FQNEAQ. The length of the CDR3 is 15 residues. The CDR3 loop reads CASTREGSSGNTIYF.

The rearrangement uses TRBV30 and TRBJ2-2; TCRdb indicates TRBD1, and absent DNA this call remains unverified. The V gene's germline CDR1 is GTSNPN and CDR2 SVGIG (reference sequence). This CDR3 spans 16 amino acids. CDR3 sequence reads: CAWRSQWGAQTGELFF.

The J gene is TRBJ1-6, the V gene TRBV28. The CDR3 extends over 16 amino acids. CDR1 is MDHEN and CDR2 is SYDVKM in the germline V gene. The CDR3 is CASSSEGGLNNSPLHF.

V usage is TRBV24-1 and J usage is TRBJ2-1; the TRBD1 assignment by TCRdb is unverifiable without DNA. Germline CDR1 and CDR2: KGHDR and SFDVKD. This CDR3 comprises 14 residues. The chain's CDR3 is CATQPPGQGSEQFF.

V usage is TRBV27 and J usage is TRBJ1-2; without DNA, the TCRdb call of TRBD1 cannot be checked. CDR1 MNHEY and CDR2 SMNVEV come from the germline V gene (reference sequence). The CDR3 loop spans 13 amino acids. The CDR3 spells CASRRGGAYGYTF.

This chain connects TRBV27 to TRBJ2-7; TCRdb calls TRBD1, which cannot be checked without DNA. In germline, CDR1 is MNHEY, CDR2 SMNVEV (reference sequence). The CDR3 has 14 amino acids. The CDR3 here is CASPKGGSSYEQYF.

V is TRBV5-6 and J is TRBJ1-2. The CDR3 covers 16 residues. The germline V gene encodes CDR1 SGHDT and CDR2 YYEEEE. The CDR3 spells CASSLEGQLTYYGYTF. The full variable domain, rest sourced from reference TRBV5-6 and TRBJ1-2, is DAGVTQSPTHLIKTRGQQVTLRCSPKSGHDTVSWYQQALGQGPQFIFQYYEEEERQRGNFPDRFSGHQFPNYSSELNVNALLLGDSALYLCASSLEGQLTYYGYTFGSGTRLTVV.

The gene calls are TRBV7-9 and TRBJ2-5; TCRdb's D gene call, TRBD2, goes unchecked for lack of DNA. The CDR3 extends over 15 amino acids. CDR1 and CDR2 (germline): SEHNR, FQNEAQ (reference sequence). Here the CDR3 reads CASSLDNSGQETQYF.

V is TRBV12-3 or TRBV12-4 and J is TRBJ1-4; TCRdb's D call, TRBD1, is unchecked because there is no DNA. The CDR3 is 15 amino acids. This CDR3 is CASSFGGGTNEKLFF.

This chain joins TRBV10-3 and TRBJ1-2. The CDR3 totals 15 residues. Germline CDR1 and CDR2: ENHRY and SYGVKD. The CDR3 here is CAISERTNSLNGYTF.

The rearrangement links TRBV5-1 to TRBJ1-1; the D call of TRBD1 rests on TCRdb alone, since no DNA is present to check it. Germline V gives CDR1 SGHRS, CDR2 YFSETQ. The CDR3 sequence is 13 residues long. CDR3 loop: CASSLGTYNEAFF.

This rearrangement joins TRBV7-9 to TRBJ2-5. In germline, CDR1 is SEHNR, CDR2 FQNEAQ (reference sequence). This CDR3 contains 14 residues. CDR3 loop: CASSGTGIGETQYF.

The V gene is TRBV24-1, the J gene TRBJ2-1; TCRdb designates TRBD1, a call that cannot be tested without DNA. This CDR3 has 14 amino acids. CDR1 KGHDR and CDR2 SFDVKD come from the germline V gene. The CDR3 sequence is CATETGGSYNEQFF.

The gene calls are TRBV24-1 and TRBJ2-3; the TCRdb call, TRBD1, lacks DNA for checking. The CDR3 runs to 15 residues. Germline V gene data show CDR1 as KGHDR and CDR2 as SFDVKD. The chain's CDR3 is CATSKDRSSTDTQYF.